Here is one T cell receptor (beta chain) with its context. The data belong to a study of shared clonotypes between healthy human individuals. Some clones are missing from TCRdb's copy, which holds only in-frame ones; the method was immunoSEQ multiplex PCR. The sample yields more than 2 million clones, 90% to 95% seen once. This TCR came from a young man in good health. The source material was naive CD4+ T cells sorted from blood. Specified subset: CD45RA+ positively selected.

The CDR3 protein is CASRTEMNTEAFF. Here the CDR3 DNA reads TGTGCCAGCAGGACAGAGATGAACACTGAAGCTTTCTTT. The gene calls are TRBV6-1 and TRBJ1-1; D perhaps matches TRBD1 (5 bases). Trimming took 6 bases from V and 0 from J, leaving 8 bases between them. The CDR3 consists of 13 residues. CDR1 is MNHNS and CDR2 is SASEGT in the germline V gene.